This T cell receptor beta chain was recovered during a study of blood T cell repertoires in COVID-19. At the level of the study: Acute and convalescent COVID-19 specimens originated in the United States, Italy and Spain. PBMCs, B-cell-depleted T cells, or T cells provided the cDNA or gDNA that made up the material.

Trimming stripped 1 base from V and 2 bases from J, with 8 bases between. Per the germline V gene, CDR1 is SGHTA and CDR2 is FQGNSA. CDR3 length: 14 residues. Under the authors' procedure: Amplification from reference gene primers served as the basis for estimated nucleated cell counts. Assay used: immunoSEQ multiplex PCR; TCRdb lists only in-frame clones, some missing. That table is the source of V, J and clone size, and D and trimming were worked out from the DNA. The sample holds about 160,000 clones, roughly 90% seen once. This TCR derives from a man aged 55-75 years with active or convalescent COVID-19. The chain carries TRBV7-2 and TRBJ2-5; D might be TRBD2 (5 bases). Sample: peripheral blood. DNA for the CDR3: TGTGCCAGCAGCTTAGGGACGGGACAAGAGACCCAGTACTTC. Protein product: CASSLGTGQETQYF.